This T cell receptor (beta chain) was sequenced for a study of blood T cells in healthy people across ages. Overall study: Researchers report that template switching captured about one barcoded beta molecule per two T cells. Study outcomes and limitations: Shifts in expanded clonotypes may have been confounded by donor CMV status, which was unknown. The recorded TCR beta diversity per million T cells decreased in a roughly linear manner with age.

As concerns this clonotype: Its target is unknown.

Germline CDR1 SQVTM, CDR2 ANQGSEA. The CDR3 runs 14 residues. The people who gave samples were healthy Caucasians from Russia, aged about 6 to 100. A sample-barcoded 5' primer and a J-beta primer mix were used in a second PCR of about 7 to 11 cycles. One entry per CDR3 protein results from TCRdb running MiXCR on the 5' RACE reads. The sample has hundreds of thousands of distinct CDR3 sequences; 52% are singletons. The chain couples TRBV29-1 to TRBJ2-5, with D tentatively TRBD1 or TRBD2 (6 bases each). The J call is doubtful: the DNA matches TRBJ2-7 better. Sequences were obtained from blood. The sequence was obtained from a man aged 55 to 70 in good health. The CDR3 loop reads CSVAPTGAGCEQYF. CDR3 DNA sequence: TGCAGCGTTGCCCCGACGGGGGCTGGTTGCGAGCAGTACTTC.